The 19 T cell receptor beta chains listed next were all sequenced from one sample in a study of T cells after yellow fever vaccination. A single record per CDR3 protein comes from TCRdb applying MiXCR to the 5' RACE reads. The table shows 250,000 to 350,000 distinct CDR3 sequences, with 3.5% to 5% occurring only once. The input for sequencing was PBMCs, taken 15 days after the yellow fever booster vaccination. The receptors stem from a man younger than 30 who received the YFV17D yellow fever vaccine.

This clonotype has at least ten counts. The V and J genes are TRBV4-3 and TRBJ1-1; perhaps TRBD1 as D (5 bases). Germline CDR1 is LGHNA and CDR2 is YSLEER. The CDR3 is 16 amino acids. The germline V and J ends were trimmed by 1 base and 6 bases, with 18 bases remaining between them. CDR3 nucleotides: TGCGCCAGCAGCCAAGGGGTTTGGTTGGGGGTGTCTGAAGCTTTCTTT. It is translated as CASSQGVWLGVSEAFF.

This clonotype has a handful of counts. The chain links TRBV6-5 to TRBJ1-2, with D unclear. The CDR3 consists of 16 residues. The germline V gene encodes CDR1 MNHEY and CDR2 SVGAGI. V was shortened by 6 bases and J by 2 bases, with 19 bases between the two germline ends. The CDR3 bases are TGTGCCAGCAGCCGGGGAGCAGCCGCTGAGAACTATGGCTACACCTTC. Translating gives CASSRGAAAENYGYTF.

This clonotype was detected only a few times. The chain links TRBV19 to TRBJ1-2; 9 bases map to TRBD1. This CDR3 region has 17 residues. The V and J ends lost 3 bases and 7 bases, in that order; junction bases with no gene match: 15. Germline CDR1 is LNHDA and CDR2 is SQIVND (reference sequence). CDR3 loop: CASSMIGTGLQVGGYTF. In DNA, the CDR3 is TGTGCCAGTAGTATGATCGGGACAGGGCTTCAAGTCGGTGGCTACACCTTC. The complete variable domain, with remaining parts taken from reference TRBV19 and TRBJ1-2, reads DGGITQSPKYLFRKEGQNVTLSCEQNLNHDAMYWYRQDPGQGLRLIYYSQIVNDFQKGDIAEGYSVSREKKESFPLTVTSAQKNPTAFYLCASSMIGTGLQVGGYTFGSGTRLTVV.

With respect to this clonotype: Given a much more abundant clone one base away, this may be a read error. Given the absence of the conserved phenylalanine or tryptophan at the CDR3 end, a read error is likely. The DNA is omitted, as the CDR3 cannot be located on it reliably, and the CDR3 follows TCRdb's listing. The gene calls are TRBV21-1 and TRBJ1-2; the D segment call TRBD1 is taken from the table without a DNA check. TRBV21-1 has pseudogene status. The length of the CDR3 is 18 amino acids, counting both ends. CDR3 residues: CASSNVDRGATRNYGYTS.

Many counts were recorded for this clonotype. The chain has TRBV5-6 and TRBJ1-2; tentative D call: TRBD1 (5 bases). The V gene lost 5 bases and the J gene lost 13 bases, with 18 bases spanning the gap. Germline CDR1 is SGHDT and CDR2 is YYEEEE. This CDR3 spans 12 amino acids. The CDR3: CASRRDGSVTTF. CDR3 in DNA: TGTGCCAGCAGGCGGGACGGCTCGGTGACCACCTTC.

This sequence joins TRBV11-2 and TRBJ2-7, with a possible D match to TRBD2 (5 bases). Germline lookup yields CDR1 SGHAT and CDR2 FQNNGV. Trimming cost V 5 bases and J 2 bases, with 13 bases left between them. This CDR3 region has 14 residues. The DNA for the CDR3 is TGTGCCAGCAGCAATAGGCCGGGAACCTACGAGCAGTACGTC. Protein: CASSNRPGTYEQYV.

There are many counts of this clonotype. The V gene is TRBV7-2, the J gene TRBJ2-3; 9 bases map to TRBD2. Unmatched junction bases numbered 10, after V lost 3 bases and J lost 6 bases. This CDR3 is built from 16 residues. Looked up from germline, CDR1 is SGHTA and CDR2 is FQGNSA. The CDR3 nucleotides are TGTGCCAGCAGCTTTGTCCCTCTAGCGGGGAGGGATACGCAGTATTTT. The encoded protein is CASSFVPLAGRDTQYF.

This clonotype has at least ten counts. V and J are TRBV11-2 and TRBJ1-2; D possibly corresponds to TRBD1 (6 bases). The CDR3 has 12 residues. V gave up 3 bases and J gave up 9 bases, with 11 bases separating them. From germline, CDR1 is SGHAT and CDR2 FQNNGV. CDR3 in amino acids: CASSFIQGSYTF. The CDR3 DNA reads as TGTGCCAGCAGCTTTATCCAGGGGAGCTACACCTTC.

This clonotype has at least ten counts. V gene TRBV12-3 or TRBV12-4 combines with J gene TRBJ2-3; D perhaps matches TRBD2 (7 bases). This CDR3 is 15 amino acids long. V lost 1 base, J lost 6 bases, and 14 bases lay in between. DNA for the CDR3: TGTGCCAGCAGTTTAGGCGGGGGCGGAGGGGATACGCAGTATTTT. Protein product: CASSLGGGGGDTQYF.

The CDR3 DNA is TGTGCCAGCAGCGAGCAGCCAGCTAGCACAGATACGCAGTATTTT. It specifies CASSEQPASTDTQYF. The gene calls are TRBV2 and TRBJ2-3; no clear D. This CDR3 spans 15 amino acids. Germline V gives CDR1 SNHLY, CDR2 FYNNEI. V shed 6 bases and J shed 0 bases, with 13 bases lying between them.

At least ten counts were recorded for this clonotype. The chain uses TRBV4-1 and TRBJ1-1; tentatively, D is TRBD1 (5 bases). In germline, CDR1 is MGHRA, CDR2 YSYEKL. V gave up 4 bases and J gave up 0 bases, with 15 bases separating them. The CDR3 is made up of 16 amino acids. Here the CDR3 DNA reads TGCGCCAGCAGCCTCCGAATAGGGGTACTGAACACTGAAGCTTTCTTT. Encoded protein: CASSLRIGVLNTEAFF.

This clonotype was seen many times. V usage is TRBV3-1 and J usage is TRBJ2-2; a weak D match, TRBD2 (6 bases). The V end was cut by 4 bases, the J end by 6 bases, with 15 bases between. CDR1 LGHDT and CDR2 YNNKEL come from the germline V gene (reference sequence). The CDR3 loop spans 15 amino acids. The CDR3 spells CASSPWGGDAGELFF. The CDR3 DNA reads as TGTGCCAGCAGCCCCTGGGGCGGGGACGCCGGGGAGCTGTTTTTT.

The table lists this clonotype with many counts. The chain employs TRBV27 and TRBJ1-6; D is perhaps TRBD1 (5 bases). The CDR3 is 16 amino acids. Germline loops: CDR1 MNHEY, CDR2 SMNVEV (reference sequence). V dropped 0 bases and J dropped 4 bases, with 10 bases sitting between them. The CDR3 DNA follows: TGTGCCAGCAGTTTATCCCCAGGGTGGTATAATTCACCCCTCCACTTT. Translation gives CASSLSPGWYNSPLHF.

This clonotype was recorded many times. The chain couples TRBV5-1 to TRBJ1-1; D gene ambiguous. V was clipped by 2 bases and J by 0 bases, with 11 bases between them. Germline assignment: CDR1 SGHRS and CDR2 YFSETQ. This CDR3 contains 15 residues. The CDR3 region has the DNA TGCGCCAGCAGCTTAGGTCAGAACATGAACACTGAAGCTTTCTTT. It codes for CASSLGQNMNTEAFF.

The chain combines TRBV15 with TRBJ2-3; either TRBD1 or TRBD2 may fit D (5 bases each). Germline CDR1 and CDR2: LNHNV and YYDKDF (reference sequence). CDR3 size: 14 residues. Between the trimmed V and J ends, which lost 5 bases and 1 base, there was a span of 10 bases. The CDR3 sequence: CATSRGTGTDTQYF. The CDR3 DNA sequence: TGTGCCACCAGCCGAGGGACCGGCACAGATACGCAGTATTTT.

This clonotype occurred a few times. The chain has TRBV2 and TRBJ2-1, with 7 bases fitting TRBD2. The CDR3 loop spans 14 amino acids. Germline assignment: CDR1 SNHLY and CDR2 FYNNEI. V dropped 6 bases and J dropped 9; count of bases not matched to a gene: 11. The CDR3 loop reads CASRDRTRSSEQFF. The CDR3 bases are TGTGCCAGCAGGGACCGGACTAGGTCTAGTGAGCAGTTCTTC.

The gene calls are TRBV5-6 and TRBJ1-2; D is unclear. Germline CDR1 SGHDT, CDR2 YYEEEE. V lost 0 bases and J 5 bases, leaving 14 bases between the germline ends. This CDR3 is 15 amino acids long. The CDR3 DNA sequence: TGTGCCAGCAGCTTGGCGAGCGGGTTCGGTTATGGCTACACCTTC. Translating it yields CASSLASGFGYGYTF.

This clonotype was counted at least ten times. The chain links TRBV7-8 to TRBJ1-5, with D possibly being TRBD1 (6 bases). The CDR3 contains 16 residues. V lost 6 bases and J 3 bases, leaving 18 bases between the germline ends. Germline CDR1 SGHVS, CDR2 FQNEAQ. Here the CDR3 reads CASSMEQGTINQPQHF. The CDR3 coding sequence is TGTGCCAGCAGTATGGAACAGGGAACCATCAATCAGCCCCAGCATTTT.

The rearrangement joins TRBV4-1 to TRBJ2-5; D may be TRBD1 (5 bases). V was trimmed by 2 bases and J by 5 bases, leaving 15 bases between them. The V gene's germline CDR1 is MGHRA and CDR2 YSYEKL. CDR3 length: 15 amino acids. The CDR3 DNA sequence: TGCGCCAGCAGCCAATGGGGCAGGACGTCGGAGACCCAGTACTTC. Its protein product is CASSQWGRTSETQYF.